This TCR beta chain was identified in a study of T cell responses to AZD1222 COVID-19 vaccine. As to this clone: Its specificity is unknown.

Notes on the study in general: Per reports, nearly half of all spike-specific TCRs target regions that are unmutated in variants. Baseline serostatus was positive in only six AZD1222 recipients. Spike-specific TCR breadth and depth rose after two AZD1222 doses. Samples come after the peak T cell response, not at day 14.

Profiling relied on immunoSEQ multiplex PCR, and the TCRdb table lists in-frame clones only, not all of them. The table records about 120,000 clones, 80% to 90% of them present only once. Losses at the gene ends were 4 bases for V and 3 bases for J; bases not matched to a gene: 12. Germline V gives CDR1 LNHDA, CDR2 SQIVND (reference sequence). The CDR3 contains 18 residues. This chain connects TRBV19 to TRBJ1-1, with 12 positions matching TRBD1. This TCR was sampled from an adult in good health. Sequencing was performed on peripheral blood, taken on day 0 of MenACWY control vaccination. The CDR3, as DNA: TGTGCCAGTAGTACTACGGGACAGGGGGCCACAAAGGACACTGAAGCTTTCTTT. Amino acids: CASSTTGQGATKDTEAFF.